Given below is one TCR beta chain in context. V dropped 8 bases and J dropped 7; count of bases not matched to a gene: 13. The CDR3 totals 14 residues. CDR1 GTSNPN and CDR2 SVGIG come from the germline V gene (reference sequence). Study members were between roughly 18 and 90 years old and lived in approximately 25 US regions. Among Cohort 3 donors, those recovered had two negative PCRs, clearance, or symptom resolution. The data belong to a study of blood T cell repertoires in COVID-19. For the study at large: The cDNA or gDNA used as material had been derived from T cells, B-cell-depleted T cells, or PBMCs.

The repertoire was sequenced with immunoSEQ multiplex PCR; TCRdb's copy has only in-frame clones and lacks some. The data contain some 150,000 clones, around four fifths of them seen just once; the ten biggest clones take up roughly 6.4%. Sequenced: PBMCs or T cells enriched from blood (not recorded which). This receptor was obtained from a woman aged 40-49 years who had recovered from COVID-19. The chain is built from TRBV30 and TRBJ1-4, with 7 bases fitting TRBD1. CDR3: CALMIRTGGEKLFF. The CDR3 DNA reads TGTGCCCTGATGATCCGGACAGGAGGTGAAAAACTGTTTTTT. The whole variable domain, remainder taken from reference TRBV30 and TRBJ1-4, is SQTIHQWPATLVQPVGSPLSLECTVEGTSNPNLYWYRQAAGRGLQLLFYSVGIGQISSEVPQNLSASRPQDRQFILSSKKLLLSDSGFYLCALMIRTGGEKLFFGSGTQLSVL.